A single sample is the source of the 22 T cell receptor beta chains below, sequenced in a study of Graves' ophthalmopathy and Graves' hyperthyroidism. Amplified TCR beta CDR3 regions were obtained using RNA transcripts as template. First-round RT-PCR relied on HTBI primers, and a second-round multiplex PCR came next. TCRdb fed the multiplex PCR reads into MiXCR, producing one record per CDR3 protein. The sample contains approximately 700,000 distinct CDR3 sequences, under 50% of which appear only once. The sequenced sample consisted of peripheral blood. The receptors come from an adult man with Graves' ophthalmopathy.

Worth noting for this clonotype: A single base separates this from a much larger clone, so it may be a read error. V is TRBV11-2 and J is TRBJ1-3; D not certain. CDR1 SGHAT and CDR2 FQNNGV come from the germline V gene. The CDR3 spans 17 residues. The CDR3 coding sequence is TGTGCCAGCAGCTTAGATCGGGCGATCCTCTCTGGAGACACCATATATTTT. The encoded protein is CASSLDRAILSGDTIYF.

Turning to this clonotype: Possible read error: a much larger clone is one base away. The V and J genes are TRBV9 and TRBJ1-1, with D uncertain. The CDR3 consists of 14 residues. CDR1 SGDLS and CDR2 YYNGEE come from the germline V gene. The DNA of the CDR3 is TGCGCCAGCAGCTTGGGCTCTGAGAACACTGAAGCTCTCTTT. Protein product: CASSLGSENTEALF.

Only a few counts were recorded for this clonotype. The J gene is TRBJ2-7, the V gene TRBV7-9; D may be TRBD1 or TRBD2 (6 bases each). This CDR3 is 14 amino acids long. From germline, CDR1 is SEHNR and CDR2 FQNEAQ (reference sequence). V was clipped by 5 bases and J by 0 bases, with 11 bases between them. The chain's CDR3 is CASSRRGVSYEQYF. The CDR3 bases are TGTGCCAGCAGCAGAAGGGGGGTCTCCTACGAGCAGTACTTC.

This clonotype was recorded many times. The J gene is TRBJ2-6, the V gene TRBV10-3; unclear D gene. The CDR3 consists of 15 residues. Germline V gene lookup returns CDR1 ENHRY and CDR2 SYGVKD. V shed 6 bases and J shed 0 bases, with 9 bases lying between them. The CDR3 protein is CAISAKGSGANVLTF. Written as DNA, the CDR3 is TGTGCCATCAGCGCAAAGGGCTCTGGGGCCAACGTCCTGACTTTC.

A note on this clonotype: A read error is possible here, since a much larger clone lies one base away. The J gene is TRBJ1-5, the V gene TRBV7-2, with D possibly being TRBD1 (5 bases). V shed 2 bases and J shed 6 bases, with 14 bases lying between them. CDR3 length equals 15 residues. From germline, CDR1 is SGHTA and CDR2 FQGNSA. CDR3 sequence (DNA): TGTGCCAGCAGCTTACCCGGGGCCTACAGTCAGCCCCAGCATTTT. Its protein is CASSLPGAYSQPQHF.

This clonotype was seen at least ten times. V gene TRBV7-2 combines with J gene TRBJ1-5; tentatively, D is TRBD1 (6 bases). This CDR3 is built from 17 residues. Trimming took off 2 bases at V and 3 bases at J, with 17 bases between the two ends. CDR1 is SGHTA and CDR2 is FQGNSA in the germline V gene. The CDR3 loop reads CASSLLAGATANQPQHF. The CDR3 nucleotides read TGTGCCAGCAGCTTATTAGCAGGGGCGACCGCCAATCAGCCCCAGCATTTT.

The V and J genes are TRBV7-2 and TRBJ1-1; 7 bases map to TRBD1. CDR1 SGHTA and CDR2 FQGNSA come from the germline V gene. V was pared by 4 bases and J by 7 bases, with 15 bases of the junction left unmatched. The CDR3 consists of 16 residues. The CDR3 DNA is TGTGCCAGCAGCTCGTACAGGGGACGTGCAACTAATGAAGCTTTCTTT. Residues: CASSSYRGRATNEAFF.

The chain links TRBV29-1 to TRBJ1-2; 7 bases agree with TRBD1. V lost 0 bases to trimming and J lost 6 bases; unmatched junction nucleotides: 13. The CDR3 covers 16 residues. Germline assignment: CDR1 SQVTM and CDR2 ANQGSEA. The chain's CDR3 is CSVEDQVPGGEDGYTF. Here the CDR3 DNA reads TGCAGCGTTGAAGATCAGGTTCCAGGGGGAGAAGATGGCTACACCTTC. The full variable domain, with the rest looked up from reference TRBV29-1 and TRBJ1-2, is SAVISQKPSRDICQRGTSLTIQCQVDSQVTMMFWYRQQPGQSLTLIATANQGSEATYESGFVIDKFPISRPNLTFSTLTVSNMSPEDSSIYLCSVEDQVPGGEDGYTFGSGTRLTVV.

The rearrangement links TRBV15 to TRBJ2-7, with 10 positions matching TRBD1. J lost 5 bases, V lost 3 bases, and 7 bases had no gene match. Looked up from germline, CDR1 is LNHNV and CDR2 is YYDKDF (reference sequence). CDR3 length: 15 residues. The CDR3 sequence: CATSSYRDRGDEQYF. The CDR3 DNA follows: TGTGCCACCAGCAGTTACCGGGACAGGGGAGACGAGCAGTACTTC.

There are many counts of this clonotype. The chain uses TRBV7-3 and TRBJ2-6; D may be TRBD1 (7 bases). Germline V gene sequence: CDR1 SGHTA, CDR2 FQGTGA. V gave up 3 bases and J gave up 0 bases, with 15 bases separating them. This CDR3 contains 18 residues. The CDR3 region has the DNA TGTGCCAGCAGCTTGGGACAGCTGGGGGGCTCTGGGGCCAACGTCCTGACTTTC. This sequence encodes CASSLGQLGGSGANVLTF.

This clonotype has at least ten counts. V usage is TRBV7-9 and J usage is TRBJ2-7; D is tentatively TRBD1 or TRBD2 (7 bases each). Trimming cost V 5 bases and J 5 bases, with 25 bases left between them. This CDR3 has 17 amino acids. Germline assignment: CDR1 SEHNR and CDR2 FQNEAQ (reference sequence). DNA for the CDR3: TGTGCCAGCAGCCCTTTGAAGTCGGCAGGGGGGGACCACGAGCAGTACTTC. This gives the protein CASSPLKSAGGDHEQYF.

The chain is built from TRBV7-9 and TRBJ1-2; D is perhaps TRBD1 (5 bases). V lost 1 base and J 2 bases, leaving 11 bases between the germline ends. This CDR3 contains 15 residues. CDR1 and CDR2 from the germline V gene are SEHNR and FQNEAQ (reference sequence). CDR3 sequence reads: CASSLDGAENYGYTF. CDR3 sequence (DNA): TGTGCCAGCAGCTTAGATGGGGCCGAGAACTATGGCTACACCTTC.

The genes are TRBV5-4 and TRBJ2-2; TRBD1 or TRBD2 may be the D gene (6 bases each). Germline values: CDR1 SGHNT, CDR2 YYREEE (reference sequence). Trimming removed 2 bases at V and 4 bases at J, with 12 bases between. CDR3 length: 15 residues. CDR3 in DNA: TGTGCCAGCAGCTTACCCGGGGGCGGCACCGGGGAGCTGTTTTTT. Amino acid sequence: CASSLPGGGTGELFF.

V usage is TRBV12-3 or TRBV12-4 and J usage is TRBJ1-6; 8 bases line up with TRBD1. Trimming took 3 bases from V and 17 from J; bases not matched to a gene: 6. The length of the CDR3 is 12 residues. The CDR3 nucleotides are TGTGCCAGCAGTTTCGGCGGGACAGGCATCCACTTT. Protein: CASSFGGTGIHF.

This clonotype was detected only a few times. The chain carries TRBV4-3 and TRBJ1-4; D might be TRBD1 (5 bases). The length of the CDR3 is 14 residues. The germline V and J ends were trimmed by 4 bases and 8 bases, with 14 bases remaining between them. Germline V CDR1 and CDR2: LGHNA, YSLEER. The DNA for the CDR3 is TGCGCCAGCAGCCCCGGGACGGCTAGCGAAAAACTGTTTTTT. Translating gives CASSPGTASEKLFF.

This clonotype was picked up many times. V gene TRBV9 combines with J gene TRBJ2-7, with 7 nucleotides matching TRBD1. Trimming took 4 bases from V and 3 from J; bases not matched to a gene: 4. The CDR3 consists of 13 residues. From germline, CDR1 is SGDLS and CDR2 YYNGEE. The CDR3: CASSPRDSYEQYF. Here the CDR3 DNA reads TGTGCCAGCAGCCCCCGGGACAGCTACGAGCAGTACTTC.

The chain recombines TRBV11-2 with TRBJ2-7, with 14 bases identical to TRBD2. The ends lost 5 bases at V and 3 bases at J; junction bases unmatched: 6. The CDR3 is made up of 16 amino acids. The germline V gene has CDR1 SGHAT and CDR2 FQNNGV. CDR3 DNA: TGTGCCAGCAGCACGAGACTAGCGGGAGGGCGCTACGAGCAGTACTTC. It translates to CASSTRLAGGRYEQYF. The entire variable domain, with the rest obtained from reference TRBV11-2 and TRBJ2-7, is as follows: EAGVAQSPRYKIIEKRQSVAFWCNPISGHATLYWYQQILGQGPKLLIQFQNNGVVDDSQLPKDRFSAERLKGVDSTLKIQPAKLEDSAVYLCASSTRLAGGRYEQYFGPGTRLTVT.

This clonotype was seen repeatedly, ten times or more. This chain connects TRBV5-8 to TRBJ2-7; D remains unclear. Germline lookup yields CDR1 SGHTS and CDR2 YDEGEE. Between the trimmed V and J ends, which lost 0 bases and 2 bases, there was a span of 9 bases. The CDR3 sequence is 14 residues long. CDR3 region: CASSLVGSTYEQYF. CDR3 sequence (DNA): TGTGCCAGCAGCTTGGTGGGTTCTACCTACGAGCAGTACTTC. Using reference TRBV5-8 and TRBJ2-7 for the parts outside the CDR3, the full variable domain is EAGVTQSPTHLIKTRGQQATLRCSPISGHTSVYWYQQALGLGLQFLLWYDEGEERNRGNFPPRFSGRQFPNYSSELNVNALELEDSALYLCASSLVGSTYEQYFGPGTRLTVT.

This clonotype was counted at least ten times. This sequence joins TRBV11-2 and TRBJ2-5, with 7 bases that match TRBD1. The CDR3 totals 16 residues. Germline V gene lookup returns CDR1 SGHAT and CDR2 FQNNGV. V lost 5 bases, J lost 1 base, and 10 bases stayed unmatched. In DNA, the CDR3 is TGTGCCAGCAGCAAACCCGGACAGGCCCGCCAAGAGACCCAGTACTTC. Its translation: CASSKPGQARQETQYF.

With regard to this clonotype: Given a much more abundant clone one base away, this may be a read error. This CDR3 is CSFRNQETQYF. CDR3 coding DNA: TGCAGCTTCCGGAACCAAGAGACCCAGTACTTC. V is TRBV29-1 and J is TRBJ2-5; D uncertain. V was trimmed by 8 bases and J by 0 bases, leaving 7 bases between them. The CDR3 loop spans 11 amino acids. The germline gives CDR1 SQVTM, CDR2 ANQGSEA. Looking up the rest from reference TRBV29-1 and TRBJ2-5 gives the full variable domain: SAVISQKPSRDICQRGTSLTIQCQVDSQVTMMFWYRQQPGQSLTLIATANQGSEATYESGFVIDKFPISRPNLTFSTLTVSNMSPEDSSIYLCSFRNQETQYFGPGTRLLVL.

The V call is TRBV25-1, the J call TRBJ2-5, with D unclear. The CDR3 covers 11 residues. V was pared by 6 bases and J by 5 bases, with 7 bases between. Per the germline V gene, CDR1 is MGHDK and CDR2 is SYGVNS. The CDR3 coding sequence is TGTGCCAGCAGCGATCCGGAGACCCAGTACTTC. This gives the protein CASSDPETQYF.

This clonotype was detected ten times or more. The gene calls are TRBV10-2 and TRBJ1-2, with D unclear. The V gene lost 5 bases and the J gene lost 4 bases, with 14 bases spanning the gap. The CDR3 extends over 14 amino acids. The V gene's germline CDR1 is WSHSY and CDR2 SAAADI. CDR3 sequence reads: CASSLNWGSYGYTF. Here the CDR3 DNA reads TGCGCCAGCAGTCTAAACTGGGGTAGCTATGGCTACACCTTC.